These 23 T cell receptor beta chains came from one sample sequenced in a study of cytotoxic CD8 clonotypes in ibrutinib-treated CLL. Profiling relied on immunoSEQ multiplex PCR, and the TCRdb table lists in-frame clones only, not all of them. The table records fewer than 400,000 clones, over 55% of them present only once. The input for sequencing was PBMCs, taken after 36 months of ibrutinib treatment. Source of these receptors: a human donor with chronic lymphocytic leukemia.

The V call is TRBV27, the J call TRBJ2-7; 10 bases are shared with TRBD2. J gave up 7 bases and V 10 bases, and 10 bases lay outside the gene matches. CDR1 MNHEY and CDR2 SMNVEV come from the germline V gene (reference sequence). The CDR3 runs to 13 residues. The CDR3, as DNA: TGTGCCACCCGACAGGGACTAGCGTCTGAGCAGTACTTC. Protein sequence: CATRQGLASEQYF.

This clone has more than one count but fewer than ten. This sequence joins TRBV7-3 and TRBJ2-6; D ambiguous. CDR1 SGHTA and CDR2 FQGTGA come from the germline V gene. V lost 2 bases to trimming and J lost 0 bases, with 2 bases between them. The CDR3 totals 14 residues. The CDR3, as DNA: TGTGCCAGCAGCTTAGGCTCTGGGGCCAACGTCCTGACTTTC. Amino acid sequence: CASSLGSGANVLTF.

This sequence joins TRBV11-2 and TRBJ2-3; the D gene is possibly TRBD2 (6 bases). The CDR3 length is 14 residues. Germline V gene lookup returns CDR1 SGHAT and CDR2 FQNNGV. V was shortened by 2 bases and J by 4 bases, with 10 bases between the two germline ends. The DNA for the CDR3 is TGTGCCAGCAGCTTAAGATTAGCGGCAGATACGCAGTATTTT. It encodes CASSLRLAADTQYF.

Written as DNA, the CDR3 is TGTGCCAGCAGCTTAGAGGGGCCGGGACAGGGGAATCCTGGGGCCAACGTCCTGACTTTC. Its translation is CASSLEGPGQGNPGANVLTF. The chain couples TRBV7-3 to TRBJ2-6, with TRBD1 identical over 10 bases. The CDR3 is 20 residues long. Germline CDR1 reads SGHTA; CDR2 reads FQGTGA. With 2 bases clipped from V and 2 bases from J, the junction kept 12 bases outside the gene matches.

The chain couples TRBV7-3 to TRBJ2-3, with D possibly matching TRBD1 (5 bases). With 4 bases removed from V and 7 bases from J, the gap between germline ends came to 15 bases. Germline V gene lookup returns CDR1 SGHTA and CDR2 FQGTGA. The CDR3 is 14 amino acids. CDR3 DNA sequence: TGTGCCAGCAGCTCATGGGGTGGGGCGTATACGCAGTATTTT. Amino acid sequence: CASSSWGGAYTQYF.

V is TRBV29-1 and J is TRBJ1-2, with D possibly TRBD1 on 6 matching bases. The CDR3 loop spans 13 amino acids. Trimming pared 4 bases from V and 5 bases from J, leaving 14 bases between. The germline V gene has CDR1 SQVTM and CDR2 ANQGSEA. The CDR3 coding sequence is TGCAGCGTTGTCAGGACAGATGAGTATGGCTACACCTTC. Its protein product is CSVVRTDEYGYTF.

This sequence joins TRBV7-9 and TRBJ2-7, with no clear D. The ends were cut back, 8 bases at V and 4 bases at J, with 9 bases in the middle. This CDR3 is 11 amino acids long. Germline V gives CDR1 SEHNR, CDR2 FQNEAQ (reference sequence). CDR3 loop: CASAKTYEQYF. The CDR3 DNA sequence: TGTGCCAGCGCAAAGACGTACGAGCAGTACTTC.

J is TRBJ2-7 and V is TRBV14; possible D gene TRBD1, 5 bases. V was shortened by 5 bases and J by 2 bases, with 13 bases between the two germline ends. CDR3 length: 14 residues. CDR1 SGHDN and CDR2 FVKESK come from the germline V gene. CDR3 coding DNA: TGTGCCAGCAGCTCTCGGACAAGGGCCTACGAGCAGTACTTC. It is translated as CASSSRTRAYEQYF. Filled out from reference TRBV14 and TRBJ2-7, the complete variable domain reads EAGVTQFPSHSVIEKGQTVTLRCDPISGHDNLYWYRRVMGKEIKFLLHFVKESKQDESGMPNNRFLAERTGGTYSTLKVQPAELEDSGVYFCASSSRTRAYEQYFGPGTRLTVT.

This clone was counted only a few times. CDR3 in amino acids: CASSRDAGYEQYF. CDR3 nucleotide sequence: TGTGCCAGCAGCCGGGACGCGGGATACGAGCAGTACTTC. This chain uses TRBV14 with TRBJ2-7; D may be TRBD2 (6 bases). There are 13 residues in the CDR3. Germline values: CDR1 SGHDN, CDR2 FVKESK. V was clipped by 4 bases and J by 4 bases, with 11 bases between them.

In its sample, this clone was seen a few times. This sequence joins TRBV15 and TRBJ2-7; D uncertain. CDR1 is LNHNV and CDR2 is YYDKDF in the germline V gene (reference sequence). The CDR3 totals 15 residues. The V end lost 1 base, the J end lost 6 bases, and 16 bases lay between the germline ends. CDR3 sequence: CATSRGVSGTGEQYF. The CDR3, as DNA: TGTGCCACCAGCAGAGGCGTTAGTGGAACGGGCGAGCAGTACTTC.

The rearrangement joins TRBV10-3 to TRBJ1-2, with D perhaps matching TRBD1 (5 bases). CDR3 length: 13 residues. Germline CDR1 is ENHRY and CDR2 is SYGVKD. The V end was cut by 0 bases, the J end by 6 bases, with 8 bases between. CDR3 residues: CAISESGTHGYTF. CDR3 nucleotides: TGTGCCATCAGTGAGTCAGGGACCCATGGCTACACCTTC.

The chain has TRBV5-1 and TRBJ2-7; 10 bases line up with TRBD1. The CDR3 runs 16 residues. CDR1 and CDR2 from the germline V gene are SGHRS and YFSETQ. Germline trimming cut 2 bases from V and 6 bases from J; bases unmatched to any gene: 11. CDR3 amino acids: CASSFNPGQGTAEQYF. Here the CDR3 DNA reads TGCGCCAGCAGCTTCAACCCGGGACAGGGGACTGCCGAGCAGTACTTC.

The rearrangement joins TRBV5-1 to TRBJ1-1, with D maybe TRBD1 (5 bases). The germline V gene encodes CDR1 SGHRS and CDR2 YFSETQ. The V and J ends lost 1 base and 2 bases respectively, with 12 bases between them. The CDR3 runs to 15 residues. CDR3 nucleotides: TGCGCCAGCAGCTTGTTTGCCGGGGGAAACACTGAAGCTTTCTTT. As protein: CASSLFAGGNTEAFF.

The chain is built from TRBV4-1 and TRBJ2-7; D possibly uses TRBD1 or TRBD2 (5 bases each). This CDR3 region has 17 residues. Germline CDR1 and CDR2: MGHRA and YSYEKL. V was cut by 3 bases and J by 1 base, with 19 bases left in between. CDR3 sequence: CASSHPNSMGVSYEQYF. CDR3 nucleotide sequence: TGCGCCAGCAGCCACCCCAATTCGATGGGGGTGTCCTACGAGCAGTACTTC.

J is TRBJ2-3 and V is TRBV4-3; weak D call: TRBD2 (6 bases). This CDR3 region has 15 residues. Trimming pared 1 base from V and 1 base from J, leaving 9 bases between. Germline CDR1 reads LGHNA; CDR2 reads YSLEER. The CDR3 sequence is CASSQGASGTDTQYF. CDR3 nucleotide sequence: TGCGCCAGCAGCCAAGGGGCTAGCGGCACAGATACGCAGTATTTT.

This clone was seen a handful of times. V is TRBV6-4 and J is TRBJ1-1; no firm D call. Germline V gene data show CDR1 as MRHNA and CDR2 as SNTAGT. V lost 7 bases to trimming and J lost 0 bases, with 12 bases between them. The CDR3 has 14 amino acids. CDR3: CASTAWFMNTEAFF. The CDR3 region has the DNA TGTGCCAGCACCGCTTGGTTCATGAACACTGAAGCTTTCTTT.

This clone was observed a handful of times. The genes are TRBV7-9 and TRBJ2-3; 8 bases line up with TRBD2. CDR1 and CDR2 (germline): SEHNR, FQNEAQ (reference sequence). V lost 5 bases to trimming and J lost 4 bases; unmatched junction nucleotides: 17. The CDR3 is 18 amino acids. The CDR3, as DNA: TGTGCCAGCAGCCTATCTCGAGCGGGAGTGATCCATTCAGATACGCAGTATTTT. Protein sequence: CASSLSRAGVIHSDTQYF.

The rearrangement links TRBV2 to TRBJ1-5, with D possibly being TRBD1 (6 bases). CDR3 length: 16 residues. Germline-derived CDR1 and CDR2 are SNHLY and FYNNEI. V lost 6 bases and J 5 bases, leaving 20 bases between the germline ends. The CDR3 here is CASSLTGGQEHQPQHF. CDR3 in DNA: TGTGCCAGCAGCCTAACCGGGGGGCAAGAGCATCAGCCCCAGCATTTT. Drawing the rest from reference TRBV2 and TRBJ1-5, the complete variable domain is EPEVTQTPSHQVTQMGQEVILRCVPISNHLYFYWYRQILGQKVEFLVSFYNNEISEKSEIFDDQFSVERPDGSNFTLKIRSTKLEDSAMYFCASSLTGGQEHQPQHFGDGTRLSIL.

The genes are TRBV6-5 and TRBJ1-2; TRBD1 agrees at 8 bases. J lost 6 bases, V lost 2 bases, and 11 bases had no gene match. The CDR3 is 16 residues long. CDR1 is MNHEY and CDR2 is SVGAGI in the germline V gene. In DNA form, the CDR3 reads TGTGCCAGCAGTTACGAGCGCGACAGGGGCATACATGGCTACACCTTC. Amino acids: CASSYERDRGIHGYTF.

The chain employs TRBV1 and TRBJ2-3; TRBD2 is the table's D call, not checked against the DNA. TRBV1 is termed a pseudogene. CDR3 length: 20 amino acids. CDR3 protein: CTSTRPEVAGGHWVTDTQYF. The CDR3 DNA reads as TGCACCAGCACCCGACCGGAGGTAGCGGGGGGCCACTGGGTCACAGATACGCAGTATTTT.

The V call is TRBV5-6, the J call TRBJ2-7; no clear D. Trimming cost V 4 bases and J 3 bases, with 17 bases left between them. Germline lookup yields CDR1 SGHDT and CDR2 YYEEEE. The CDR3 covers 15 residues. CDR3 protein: CASSPLGNTHYEQYF. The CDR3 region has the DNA TGTGCCAGCAGCCCTTTGGGAAACACGCACTACGAGCAGTACTTC.

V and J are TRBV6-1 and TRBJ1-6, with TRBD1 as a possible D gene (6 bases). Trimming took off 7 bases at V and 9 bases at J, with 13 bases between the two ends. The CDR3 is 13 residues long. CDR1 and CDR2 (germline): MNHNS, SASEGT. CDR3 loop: CASTGQRGSPLHF. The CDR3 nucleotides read TGTGCCAGCACAGGACAGAGGGGTTCACCCCTCCACTTT.

The CDR3 is CASSQVGRSGDEKLFF. As DNA, the CDR3 is TGTGCCAGCAGCCAAGTAGGGCGGTCGGGGGATGAAAAACTGTTTTTT. The gene calls are TRBV4-2 and TRBJ1-4, with D possibly matching TRBD1 (5 bases). Per the germline V gene, CDR1 is LGHNA and CDR2 is YNFKEQ. V lost 1 base, J lost 6 bases, and 15 bases lay in between. The CDR3 loop spans 16 amino acids.